The table lists the clone carrying this T cell receptor (beta chain) with a few counts. The antigen remains unidentified. The investigators amplified TCR beta CDR3 regions from RNA transcripts. The HTBI primer set was used in a first-round RT-PCR of the TCR CDR3. TCRdb itself ran the multiplex PCR reads through MiXCR, one entry per CDR3 protein. The table shows around 400,000 distinct CDR3 sequences, with 25% occurring only once. Unmatched junction bases numbered 0, after V lost 5 bases and J lost 6 bases. CDR3 length: 11 amino acids. The V gene's germline CDR1 is GTSNPN and CDR2 SVGIG (reference sequence). This sample was taken from a study of T cells in Graves' hyperthyroidism and ophthalmopathy. Findings and caveats of the study: Peripheral blood also featured most of the thyroid clonotypes expanded above 0.001.

Exclusion of a patient resulted from uncontrolled infection, other autoimmune disease, pregnancy or lactation. The clonotype comes from a man aged 45-65 years with Graves' hyperthyroidism. What was sequenced was blood. This chain connects TRBV30 to TRBJ2-1; 8 bases align to TRBD1. This CDR3 reads CAWGQGNEQFF. DNA for the CDR3: TGTGCCTGGGGACAGGGCAATGAGCAGTTCTTC.